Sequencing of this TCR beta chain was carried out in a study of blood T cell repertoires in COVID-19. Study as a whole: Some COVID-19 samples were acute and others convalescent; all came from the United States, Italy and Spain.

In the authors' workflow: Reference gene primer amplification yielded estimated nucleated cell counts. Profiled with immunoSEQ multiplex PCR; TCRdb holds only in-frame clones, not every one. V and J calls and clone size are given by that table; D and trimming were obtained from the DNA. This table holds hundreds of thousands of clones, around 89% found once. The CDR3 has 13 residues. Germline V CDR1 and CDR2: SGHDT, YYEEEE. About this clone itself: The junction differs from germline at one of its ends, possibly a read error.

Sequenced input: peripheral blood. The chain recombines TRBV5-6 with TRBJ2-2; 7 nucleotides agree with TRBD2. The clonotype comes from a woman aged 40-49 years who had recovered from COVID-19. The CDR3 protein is CASTLGGAGELFF. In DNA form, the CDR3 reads TGTGCCAGCACCTTGGGGGGGGCCGGGGAGCTGTTTTTT.